Listed here are 14 T cell receptor beta chains from one sample, sequenced in a study of blood T cell repertoires in COVID-19. Only in-frame clones appear in the TCRdb table, and some are missing; sequencing was by immunoSEQ multiplex PCR. The sample carries approximately 220,000 clones, around 82% recorded once. The specimen was peripheral blood. These receptor sequences come from a woman aged 25 to 45 who had recovered from COVID-19.

The chain combines TRBV24-1 with TRBJ2-5; TRBD2 matches at 7 bases. Germline CDR1 KGHDR, CDR2 SFDVKD. V gave up 1 base and J gave up 3 bases; unmatched junction bases: 1. The CDR3 is 14 amino acids. Here the CDR3 DNA reads TGTGCCACCAGTGATTTTGGGGGGGAAGAGACCCAGTACTTC. Translating gives CATSDFGGEETQYF.

This clone was observed a handful of times. CDR3 nucleotides: TGTGCCAGCAGTGAAGTGGACAGGGTTAATCAGCCCCAGCATTTT. It encodes CASSEVDRVNQPQHF. This rearrangement joins TRBV6-1 to TRBJ1-5; 8 nucleotides match TRBD1. J gave up 4 bases and V 1 base, and 3 bases lay outside the gene matches. The CDR3 sequence is 15 residues long. The V gene's germline CDR1 is MNHNS and CDR2 SASEGT.

The chain recombines TRBV28 with TRBJ2-7; 8 bases line up with TRBD1. This CDR3 region has 13 residues. J gave up 4 bases and V 9 bases, and 8 bases lay outside the gene matches. Germline CDR1 reads MDHEN; CDR2 reads SYDVKM. CDR3 in DNA: TGTGCCAGTAGGACAGGGTTAGGTTACGAGCAGTACTTC. This sequence encodes CASRTGLGYEQYF.

Remarks on this clone: One end of the junction fails to match germline, which may point to a read error. The same CDR3 is also encoded by other DNA sequences in this sample. This chain connects TRBV29-1 to TRBJ2-7, with TRBD1 identical over 7 bases. CDR3 length: 13 residues. Germline CDR1 is SQVTM and CDR2 is ANQGSEA. In DNA form, the CDR3 reads TGCAGCGTTGAAACAGGGGTTGGTAACGAGCAATACTTC. This sequence encodes CSVETGVGNEQYF.

This clone was detected ten times or more. The V and J genes are TRBV14 and TRBJ1-2; no clear D gene. V lost 6 bases and J lost 1, with 9 bases in between. The CDR3 loop spans 13 amino acids. CDR1 is SGHDN and CDR2 is FVKESK in the germline V gene. CDR3 amino acids: CASSLEINYGYTF. In DNA form, the CDR3 reads TGTGCCAGCAGTCTTGAGATTAACTATGGCTACACCTTC. Supplemented by reference TRBV14 and TRBJ1-2, the full variable domain reads EAGVTQFPSHSVIEKGQTVTLRCDPISGHDNLYWYRRVMGKEIKFLLHFVKESKQDESGMPNNRFLAERTGGTYSTLKVQPAELEDSGVYFCASSLEINYGYTFGSGTRLTVV.

CDR3 bases: TGTGCCAGCAGCTTAGATAGAATGTACACTGAAGCTTTCTTT. Protein: CASSLDRMYTEAFF. V usage is TRBV11-2 and J usage is TRBJ1-1; D call uncertain. In germline, CDR1 is SGHAT, CDR2 FQNNGV. The CDR3 spans 14 residues. V was clipped by 0 bases and J by 3 bases, with 8 bases between them.

The J gene is TRBJ2-7, the V gene TRBV5-1, with a weak D call TRBD2 (6 bases). This CDR3 spans 17 amino acids. The germline V gene encodes CDR1 SGHRS and CDR2 YFSETQ. The V end was cut by 4 bases, the J end by 0 bases, with 20 bases between. The CDR3 loop reads CASSASSGTPSSYEQYF. The CDR3 DNA is TGCGCCAGCAGCGCGTCATCCGGGACTCCGAGCTCCTACGAGCAGTACTTC.

With respect to this clone: The same CDR3 arises from other DNA sequences in this sample as well. The rearrangement uses TRBV3-1 (or the pseudogene TRBV3-2) and TRBJ1-2; no clear D. The CDR3 runs to 11 residues. CDR1 and CDR2 from the germline V gene are LGHDT and YNNKEL (reference sequence). The ends were cut back, 3 bases at V and 7 bases at J, with 6 bases in the middle. CDR3 coding DNA: TGTGCCAGCAGCCACCGAGGTGGCTACACCTTC. Protein: CASSHRGGYTF.

The chain links TRBV3-1 (or the pseudogene TRBV3-2) to TRBJ2-1; 7 bases are a match to TRBD2. CDR1 and CDR2 from the germline V gene are LGHDT and YNNKEL (reference sequence). This CDR3 has 14 amino acids. With V trimmed by 3 bases and J by 6 bases, 5 bases remained unmatched. The CDR3 is CASSQRERSNEQFF. CDR3 sequence (DNA): TGTGCCAGCAGCCAGCGGGAGCGGTCCAATGAGCAGTTCTTC.

This clone was detected only once. CDR3 in amino acids: CATSDPPASGMVGELFF. The CDR3 DNA reads TGTGCCACCAGTGATCCCCCGGCTAGCGGGATGGTCGGGGAGCTGTTTTTT. The chain links TRBV24-1 to TRBJ2-2; 9 bases map to TRBD2. The germline CDR1 and CDR2 sequences are KGHDR and SFDVKD. This CDR3 has 17 residues. Trimming took 3 bases from V and 7 from J; bases not matched to a gene: 11.

The rearrangement joins TRBV4-1 to TRBJ1-1, with a tentative D call TRBD1 (6 bases). The V gene lost 6 bases and the J gene lost 1 base, with 12 bases spanning the gap. This CDR3 is built from 14 residues. Germline CDR1 MGHRA, CDR2 YSYEKL. The DNA for the CDR3 is TGCGCCAGCAGTCCAAAGGGACAGAACACTGAAGCTTTCTTT. It encodes CASSPKGQNTEAFF.

This rearrangement joins TRBV10-3 to TRBJ2-7, with D unclear. Germline V gene sequence: CDR1 ENHRY, CDR2 SYGVKD. With 3 bases removed from V and 2 bases from J, the gap between germline ends came to 5 bases. The CDR3 covers 12 residues. The CDR3 region has the DNA TGTGCCATCAGTGAAACTACCTACGAGCAGTACTTC. Protein: CAISETTYEQYF.

The rearrangement links TRBV27 to TRBJ2-2, with a weak D call TRBD2 (5 bases). This CDR3 comprises 13 residues. The germline CDR1 and CDR2 sequences are MNHEY and SMNVEV (reference sequence). The V and J ends lost 6 bases and 1 base respectively, with 6 bases between them. The CDR3 DNA sequence: TGTGCCAGCAGAGGGAGGAACACCGGGGAGCTGTTTTTT. This encodes CASRGRNTGELFF.

The chain uses TRBV19 and TRBJ2-7, with TRBD2 as a possible D gene (6 bases). In germline, CDR1 is LNHDA, CDR2 SQIVND (reference sequence). The ends were cut back, 6 bases at V and 7 bases at J, with 16 bases in the middle. This CDR3 is 13 amino acids long. CDR3 in amino acids: CASSETAGEEQYF. Written as DNA, the CDR3 is TGTGCCAGTAGCGAAACAGCGGGCGAGGAGCAGTACTTC. The full variable domain, completed using reference TRBV19 and TRBJ2-7, is DGGITQSPKYLFRKEGQNVTLSCEQNLNHDAMYWYRQDPGQGLRLIYYSQIVNDFQKGDIAEGYSVSREKKESFPLTVTSAQKNPTAFYLCASSETAGEEQYFGPGTRLTVT.